A selection of T cell receptor beta chains follows, all from one sample in a study of T cell changes during pregnancy in multiple sclerosis. Repertoires were generated with immunoSEQ multiplex PCR, while TCRdb's copy carries only in-frame clones and drops some. The sample lists just under 100,000 clones, 85% to 95% seen once, with more than 0.75% in the top ten. The sample was peripheral blood, taken after pregnancy. Every receptor here comes from a female donor with multiple sclerosis, enrolled in a pregnancy study. Both conserved end residues are part of each CDR3.

v_gene	j_gene	CDR3aa
TRBV9	TRBJ2-3	CASSVGPRSTDTQYF
TRBV28	TRBJ2-2	CANSLVQGGTGELFF
TRBV10-3	TRBJ2-5	CAIAGVAGYSETQYF
TRBV6-5	TRBJ2-7	CASSASGTGVYEQYF
TRBV6-5	TRBJ2-7	CASSYPGVYEQYF
TRBV5-4	TRBJ2-7	CASSFSSGSFSDEQYF
TRBV5-1	TRBJ2-6	CASSLTTSGSGANVLTF
TRBV21-1	TRBJ2-7	CASSKEGTNYEQYF
TRBV25-1	TRBJ2-5	CASTRSIGIETQYF
TRBV13	TRBJ2-1	CASSPLAGGLNTAYNEQFF
TRBV27	TRBJ2-7	CASKLAGGSSYEQYF
TRBV7-9	TRBJ2-1	CASSLRVSGKNNEQFF
TRBV6-1	TRBJ2-7	CASRSGTAAKEQYF
TRBV5-1	TRBJ2-3	CASSLWGGSTDTQYF
TRBV14	TRBJ2-1	CASSQGLTSGTIYALNEQFF
TRBV11-2	TRBJ1-2	CASSEARMGGYTF
TRBV6-5	TRBJ1-2	CASSYSEQHLPYGYTF
TRBV9	TRBJ1-5	CASSEGGEPAQPQHF
TRBV7-7	TRBJ2-7	CASSPRLAGSYEQYF
TRBV7-6	TRBJ2-5	CASSSPGQTQYF
TRBV7-3	TRBJ1-1	CASSQGADLRGEAFF
TRBV9	TRBJ2-7	CASSVGQLSYEQYF
TRBV5-4	TRBJ2-3	CASSLPGNTDTQYF
TRBV23-1	TRBJ1-5	CASSQSRMGEDSNQPQHF
TRBV19	TRBJ1-5	CASSANRGRQPQHF
TRBV6-5	TRBJ1-2	CASSFQGGVYGYTF
TRBV29-1	TRBJ1-5	CSVTQGFDQPQHF
TRBV25-1	TRBJ2-2	CAISGQGFPGELFF
TRBV28	TRBJ2-7	CASSLKESSYEQYF
TRBV7-9	TRBJ2-1	CASSPPRGGVNEQFF
TRBV5-1	TRBJ2-1	CASSLPRSNEQFF